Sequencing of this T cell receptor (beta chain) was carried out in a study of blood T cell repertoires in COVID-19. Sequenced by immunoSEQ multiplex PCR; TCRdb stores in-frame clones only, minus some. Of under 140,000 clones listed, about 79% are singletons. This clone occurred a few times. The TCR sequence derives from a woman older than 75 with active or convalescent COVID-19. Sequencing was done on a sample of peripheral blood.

Here the CDR3 reads CASTKDRGETQYF. The CDR3 coding sequence is TGTGCCAGCACCAAAGACAGGGGGGAGACCCAGTACTTC. This rearrangement joins TRBV5-6 to TRBJ2-5; 9 bases line up with TRBD1. The germline gives CDR1 SGHDT, CDR2 YYEEEE. The CDR3 consists of 13 residues. Unmatched junction bases numbered 5, after V lost 6 bases and J lost 5 bases.